This T cell receptor beta chain was sequenced during a study of blood T cell repertoires in COVID-19. V was cut by 7 bases and J by 7 bases, with 16 bases left in between. Looked up from germline, CDR1 is MNHEY and CDR2 is SMNVEV (reference sequence). The CDR3 contains 14 residues. TCRdb keeps only in-frame clones here, not all; method: immunoSEQ multiplex PCR. The sample shows a few hundred thousand clones, around 91% of them seen only once. The sequencing sample was made of peripheral blood. The chain combines TRBV27 with TRBJ1-4, with TRBD1 as a possible D gene (5 bases). This receptor was taken from a woman aged 60-75 years with COVID-19, enrolled during active disease. CDR3 residues: CASTSGRGGEKLFF. The CDR3 DNA follows: TGTGCCAGCACATCAGGGCGGGGAGGTGAAAAACTGTTTTTT. The full variable domain, rest sourced from reference TRBV27 and TRBJ1-4, is EAQVTQNPRYLITVTGKKLTVTCSQNMNHEYMSWYRQDPGLGLRQIYYSMNVEVTDKGDVPEGYKVSRKEKRNFPLILESPSPNQTSLYFCASTSGRGGEKLFFGSGTQLSVL.